The sequence of this TCR beta chain was determined in a study of T cells in Graves' hyperthyroidism and ophthalmopathy (dated by TCRdb to the late 2010s). Study-wide context: Peripheral blood samples were taken at the time of initial diagnosis, prior to any treatment. The 90 to 100 discovery patients were randomly split 7:3 into training and test sets. Following sampling, methimazole starting at 30 mg daily was given to hyperthyroidism patients, and high-dose intravenous methylprednisolone was given to ophthalmopathy patients. To identify TCR V-J signatures that set the groups apart, the researchers used a discovery cohort of 100 patients, made up of 43 with Graves' ophthalmopathy and around 58 with stable Graves' hyperthyroidism. The study also compared thyroid tissue and blood T-cell repertoires from roughly six Graves' hyperthyroidism patients. Prospective prediction of ophthalmopathy was tested in an independent validation cohort consisting of roughly 20 hyperthyroidism patients and more than 15 patients who later progressed to ophthalmopathy. The paper describes TCR Vbeta CDR3 sequencing of 140 or so peripheral blood samples, made up of approximately 40 ophthalmopathy patients, around 73 hyperthyroidism patients and around 17 progressor patients.

Summary of the overall study and its limitations: In validation, the model predicted progression to ophthalmopathy with over 65% sensitivity and approximately 78% specificity, a median of around six months before onset. Blood samples also contained most of the expanded thyroid clonotypes (frequency above 0.001), which suggests that blood repertoires may reflect thyroid immune responses. Sample size was not statistically predetermined, and blinding of investigators to group allocation was not performed. In cross-validation, a model built on a 13 V-J signature told ophthalmopathy apart from stable hyperthyroidism with less than 90% sensitivity and around 83% specificity, and in testing the same model reached 80%/75%.

The CDR3 spans 14 residues, from the cysteine through the phenylalanine. The DNA shown is the 42-base CDR3, in frame from base 1. Trimming takes 4 bases from V and 6 bases from J, and the germline ends sit 18 bases apart. From the germline V gene, CDR1 is SQVTM and CDR2 is ANQGSEA. This clonotype was counted many times. It lacks a known antigen. The sample holds no much larger clone one base away, and base qualities are not on file. Amplification of TCR beta CDR3 regions was carried out from RNA transcripts. The first round of RT-PCR for the TCR CDR3 was performed with the HTBI primer set and the Qiagen OneStep RT-PCR kit. A second multiplex PCR round built the libraries, followed by size selection and purification. Libraries were sequenced paired-end with 100 bp reads on an Illumina HiSeq2000. The study's own analysis went as follows. SOAPnuke was used to process the raw data, throwing out any read that contained adapters or uncalled bases, had a mean Phred below 15, or lacked an exact constant-primer or identifier match. COPE v1.2.5 was used to merge the high-quality paired reads, and each unique nucleotide sequence was defined as a clonotype. Clonotypes were aligned to IMGT TRBV, TRBD and TRBJ reference segments using MiTCR v1.1. The analysis included only V-J combinations with a frequency above 0.0001, which together covered 99% to 99.2% of the repertoires. The TCS score was defined as F50 (clonal expansion) divided by E x V (chaos), with BLOSUM62-based TCRdist calculated between CDR3 peptides within each V-J. Welch's t-statistics and random forest reduced roughly 500 V-J features to roughly 13, which were used in a naive Bayes classifier (R e1071). The similarity between thyroid and blood repertoires was quantified using the Morisita-Horn index. TCRdb's own reprocessing of the public reads used fastp at Q25 and MiXCR and kept productive beta chains. Every CDR3 protein is listed once, alongside the most common genes and DNA of its rows. TCRdb's processing, not the authors', yielded these V and J calls. The table for this sample lists hundreds of thousands of distinct CDR3 sequences; roughly 14% of them were counted only once. Around 4.5% of the sample is taken by the ten largest.

Ophthalmopathy patients had moderately to severely active disease, with a Clinical Activity Score of 3 or more, a NOSPECS grade of 4 or more, and a disease duration of less than 3 months. Exclusion was applied to patients with uncontrolled infections, other autoimmune diseases, pregnancy or lactation. Diagnoses were based on clinical symptoms, serum thyroxine and TRAb, thyroid ultrasound and orbital computed tomography. Ficoll-Paque density gradient centrifugation was used to isolate PBMCs from 8.5 to 10 ml of fresh peripheral blood. Total RNA was extracted with Trizol reagent, and quality was checked on an Agilent 2100 Bioanalyzer.

The chain is made from TRBV29-1 and TRBJ1-2; the D segment could be TRBD1, given 5 matching bases. The sequencing sample was made of blood. This clonotype was sampled from a woman in her thirties or forties with Graves' ophthalmopathy. The CDR3 in this case is CSVANRFLANGYTF. The DNA reads as follows: TGCAGCGTTGCAAACAGGTTTTTGGCTAATGGCTACACCTTC.